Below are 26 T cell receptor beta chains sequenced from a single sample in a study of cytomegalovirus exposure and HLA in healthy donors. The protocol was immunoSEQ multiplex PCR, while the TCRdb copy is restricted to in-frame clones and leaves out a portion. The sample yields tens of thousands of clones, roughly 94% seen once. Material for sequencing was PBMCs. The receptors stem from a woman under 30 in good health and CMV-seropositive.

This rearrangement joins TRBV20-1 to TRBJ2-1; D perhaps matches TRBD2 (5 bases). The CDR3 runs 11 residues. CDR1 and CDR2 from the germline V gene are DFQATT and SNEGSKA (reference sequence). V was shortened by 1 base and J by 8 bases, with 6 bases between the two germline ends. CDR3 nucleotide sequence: TGCAGTGCTAGAGGCGGGTATGAGCAGTTCTTC. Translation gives CSARGGYEQFF.

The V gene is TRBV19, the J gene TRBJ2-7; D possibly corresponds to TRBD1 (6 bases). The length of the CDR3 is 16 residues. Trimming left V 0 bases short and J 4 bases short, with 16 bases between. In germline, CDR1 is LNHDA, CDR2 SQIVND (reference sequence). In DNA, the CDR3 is TGTGCCAGTAGTATAGATGTTGGACAGAACCTTTACGAGCAGTACTTC. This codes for CASSIDVGQNLYEQYF.

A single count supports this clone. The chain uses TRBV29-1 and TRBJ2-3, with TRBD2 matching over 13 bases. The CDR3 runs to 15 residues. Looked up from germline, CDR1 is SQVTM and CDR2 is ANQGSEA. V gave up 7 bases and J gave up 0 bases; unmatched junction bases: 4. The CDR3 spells CSGGLAGDSTDTQYF. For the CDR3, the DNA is TGCAGCGGTGGACTAGCGGGAGATAGCACAGATACGCAGTATTTT.

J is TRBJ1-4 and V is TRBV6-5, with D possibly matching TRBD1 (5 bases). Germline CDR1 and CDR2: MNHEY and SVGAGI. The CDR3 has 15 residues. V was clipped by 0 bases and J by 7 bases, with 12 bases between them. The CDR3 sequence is CASSYSSGKGEKLFF. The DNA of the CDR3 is TGTGCCAGCAGTTACTCTTCAGGGAAGGGTGAAAAACTGTTTTTT.

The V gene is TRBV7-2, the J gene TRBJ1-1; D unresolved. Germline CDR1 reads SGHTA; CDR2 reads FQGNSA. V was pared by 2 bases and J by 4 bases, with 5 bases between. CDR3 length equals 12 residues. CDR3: CASSLFSTEAFF. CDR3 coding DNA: TGTGCCAGCAGCTTATTCTCCACTGAAGCTTTCTTT.

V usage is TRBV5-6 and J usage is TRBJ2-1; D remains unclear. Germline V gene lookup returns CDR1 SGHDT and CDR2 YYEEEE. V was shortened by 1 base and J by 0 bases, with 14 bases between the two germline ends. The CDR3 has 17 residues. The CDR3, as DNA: TGTGCCAGCAGCTTGTTGACTGTCCGTAGCTCCTACAATGAGCAGTTCTTC. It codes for CASSLLTVRSSYNEQFF.

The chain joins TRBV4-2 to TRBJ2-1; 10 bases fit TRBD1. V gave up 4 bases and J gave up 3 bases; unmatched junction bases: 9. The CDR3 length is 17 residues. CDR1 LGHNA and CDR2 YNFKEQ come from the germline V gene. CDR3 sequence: CASSRQPGQGNYNEQFF. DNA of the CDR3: TGTGCCAGCAGCCGACAACCGGGACAGGGGAACTACAATGAGCAGTTCTTC.

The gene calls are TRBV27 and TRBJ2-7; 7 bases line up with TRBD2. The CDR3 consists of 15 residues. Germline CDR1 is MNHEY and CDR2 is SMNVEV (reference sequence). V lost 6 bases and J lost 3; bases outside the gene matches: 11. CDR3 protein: CASRIGGSFGYEQYF. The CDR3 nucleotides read TGTGCCAGCAGGATCGGCGGGAGTTTTGGCTACGAGCAGTACTTC.

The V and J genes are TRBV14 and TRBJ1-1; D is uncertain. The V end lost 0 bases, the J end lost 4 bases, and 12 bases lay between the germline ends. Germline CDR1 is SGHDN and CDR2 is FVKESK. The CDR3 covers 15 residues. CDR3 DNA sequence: TGTGCCAGCAGCCAAGATCCGGGAGTCCGCACTGAAGCTTTCTTT. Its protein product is CASSQDPGVRTEAFF.

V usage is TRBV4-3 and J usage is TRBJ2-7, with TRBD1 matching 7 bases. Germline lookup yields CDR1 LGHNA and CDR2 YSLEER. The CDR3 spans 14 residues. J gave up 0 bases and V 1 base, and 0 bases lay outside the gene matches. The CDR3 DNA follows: TGCGCCAGCAGCCAAGGACAGGGCTCCTACGAGCAGTACTTC. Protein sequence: CASSQGQGSYEQYF.

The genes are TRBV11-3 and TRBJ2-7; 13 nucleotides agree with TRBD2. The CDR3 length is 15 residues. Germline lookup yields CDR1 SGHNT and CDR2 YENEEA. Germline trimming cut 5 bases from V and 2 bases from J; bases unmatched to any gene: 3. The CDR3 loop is CASSPLAGGPYEQYF. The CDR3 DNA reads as TGTGCCAGCAGCCCACTAGCGGGAGGGCCCTACGAGCAGTACTTC.

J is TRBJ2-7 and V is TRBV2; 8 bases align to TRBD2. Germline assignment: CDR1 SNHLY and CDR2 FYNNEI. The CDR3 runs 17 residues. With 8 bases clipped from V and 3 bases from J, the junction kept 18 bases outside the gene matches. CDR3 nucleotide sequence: TGTGCCAGCCTAAAAGAGAAAGTAGCGGGATTTGACTACGAGCAGTACTTC. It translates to CASLKEKVAGFDYEQYF.

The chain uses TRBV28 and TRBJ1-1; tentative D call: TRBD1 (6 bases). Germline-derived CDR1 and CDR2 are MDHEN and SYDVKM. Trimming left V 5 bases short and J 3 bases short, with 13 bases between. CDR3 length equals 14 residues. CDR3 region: CASSPPGQYTEAFF. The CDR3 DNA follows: TGTGCCAGCAGTCCTCCGGGACAATACACTGAAGCTTTCTTT.

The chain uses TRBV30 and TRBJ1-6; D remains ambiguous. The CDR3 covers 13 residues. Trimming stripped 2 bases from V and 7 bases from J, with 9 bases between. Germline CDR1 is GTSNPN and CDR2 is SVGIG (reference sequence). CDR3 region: CAWSPDGNSPLHF. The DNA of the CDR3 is TGTGCCTGGAGTCCAGACGGGAATTCACCCCTCCACTTT.

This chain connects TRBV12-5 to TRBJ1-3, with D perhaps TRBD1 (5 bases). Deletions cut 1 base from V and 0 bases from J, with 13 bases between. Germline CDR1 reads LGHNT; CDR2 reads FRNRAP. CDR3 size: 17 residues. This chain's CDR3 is CASGLAQGGGSGNTIYF. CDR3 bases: TGTGCTAGTGGTTTGGCCCAGGGCGGGGGCTCTGGAAACACCATATATTTT.

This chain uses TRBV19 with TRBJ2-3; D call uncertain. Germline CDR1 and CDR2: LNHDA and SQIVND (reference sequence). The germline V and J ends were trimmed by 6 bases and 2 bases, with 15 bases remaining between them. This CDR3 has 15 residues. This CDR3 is CASSAADKYTDTQYF. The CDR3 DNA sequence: TGTGCCAGTAGCGCCGCTGACAAGTACACAGATACGCAGTATTTT.

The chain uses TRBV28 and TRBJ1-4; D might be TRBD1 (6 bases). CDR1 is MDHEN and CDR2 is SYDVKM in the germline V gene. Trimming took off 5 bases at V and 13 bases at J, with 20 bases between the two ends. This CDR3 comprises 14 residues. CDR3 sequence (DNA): TGTGCCAGCAGTCCCCCCCATACAGGGTTGAGACTGTTTTTT. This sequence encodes CASSPPHTGLRLFF.

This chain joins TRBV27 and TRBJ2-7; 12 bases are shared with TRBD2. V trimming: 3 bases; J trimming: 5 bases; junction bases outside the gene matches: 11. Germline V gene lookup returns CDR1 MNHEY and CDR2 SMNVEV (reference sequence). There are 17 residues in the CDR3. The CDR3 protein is CASSFPPTSGRSNEQYF. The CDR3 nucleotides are TGTGCCAGCAGTTTCCCACCGACTAGCGGGAGATCCAACGAGCAGTACTTC.

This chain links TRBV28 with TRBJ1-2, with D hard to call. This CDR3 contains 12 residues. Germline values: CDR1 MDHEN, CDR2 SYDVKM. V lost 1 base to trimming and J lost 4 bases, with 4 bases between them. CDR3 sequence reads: CASSLSSYGYTF. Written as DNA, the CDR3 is TGTGCCAGCAGTTTATCGAGCTATGGCTACACCTTC.

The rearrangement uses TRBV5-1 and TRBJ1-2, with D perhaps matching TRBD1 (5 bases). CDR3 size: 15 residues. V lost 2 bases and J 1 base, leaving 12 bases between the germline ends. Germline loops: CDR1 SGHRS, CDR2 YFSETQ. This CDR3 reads CASSFTPDSNYGYTF. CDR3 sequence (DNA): TGCGCCAGCAGCTTCACGCCAGACAGTAACTATGGCTACACCTTC.

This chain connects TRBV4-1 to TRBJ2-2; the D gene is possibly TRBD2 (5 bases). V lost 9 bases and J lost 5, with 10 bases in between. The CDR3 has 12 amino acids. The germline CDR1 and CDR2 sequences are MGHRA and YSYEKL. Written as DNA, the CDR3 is TGCGCCAGTAGGACTTCGACCGGGGAGCTGTTTTTT. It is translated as CASRTSTGELFF.

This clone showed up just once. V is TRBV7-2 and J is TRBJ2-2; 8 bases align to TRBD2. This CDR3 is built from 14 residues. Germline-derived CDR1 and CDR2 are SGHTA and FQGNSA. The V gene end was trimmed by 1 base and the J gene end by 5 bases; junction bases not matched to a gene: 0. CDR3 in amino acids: CASSLVAGTGELFF. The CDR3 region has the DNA TGTGCCAGCAGCTTAGTAGCGGGAACCGGGGAGCTGTTTTTT.

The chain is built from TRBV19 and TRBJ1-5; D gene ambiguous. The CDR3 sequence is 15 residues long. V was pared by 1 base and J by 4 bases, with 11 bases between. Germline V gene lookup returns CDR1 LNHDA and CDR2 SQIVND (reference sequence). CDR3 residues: CASSIVAGGNQPQHF. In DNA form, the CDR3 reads TGTGCCAGTAGTATAGTGGCGGGAGGGAATCAGCCCCAGCATTTT.

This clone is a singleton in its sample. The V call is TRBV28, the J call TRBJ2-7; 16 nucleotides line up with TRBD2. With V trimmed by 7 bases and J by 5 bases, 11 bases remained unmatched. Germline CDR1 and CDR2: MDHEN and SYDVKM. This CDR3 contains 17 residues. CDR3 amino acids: CASTSPGLAGGPHEQYF. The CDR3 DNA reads TGTGCCAGCACTTCGCCGGGACTAGCGGGAGGGCCCCACGAGCAGTACTTC.

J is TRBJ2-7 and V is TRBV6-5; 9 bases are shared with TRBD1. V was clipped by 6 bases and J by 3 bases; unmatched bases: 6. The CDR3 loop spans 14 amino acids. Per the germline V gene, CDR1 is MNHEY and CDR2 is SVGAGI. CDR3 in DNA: TGTGCCAGCAGGCCGGGACAGGGTATCTACGAGCAGTACTTC. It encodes CASRPGQGIYEQYF.

CDR3 DNA: TGTGCCAGCTTTAGAGGGACTGAAGCTTTCTTT. This codes for CASFRGTEAFF. The V call is TRBV27, the J call TRBJ1-1; D remains unclear. Between the trimmed V and J ends, which lost 8 bases and 5 bases, there was a span of 9 bases. The CDR3 extends over 11 amino acids. Germline V gives CDR1 MNHEY, CDR2 SMNVEV (reference sequence).